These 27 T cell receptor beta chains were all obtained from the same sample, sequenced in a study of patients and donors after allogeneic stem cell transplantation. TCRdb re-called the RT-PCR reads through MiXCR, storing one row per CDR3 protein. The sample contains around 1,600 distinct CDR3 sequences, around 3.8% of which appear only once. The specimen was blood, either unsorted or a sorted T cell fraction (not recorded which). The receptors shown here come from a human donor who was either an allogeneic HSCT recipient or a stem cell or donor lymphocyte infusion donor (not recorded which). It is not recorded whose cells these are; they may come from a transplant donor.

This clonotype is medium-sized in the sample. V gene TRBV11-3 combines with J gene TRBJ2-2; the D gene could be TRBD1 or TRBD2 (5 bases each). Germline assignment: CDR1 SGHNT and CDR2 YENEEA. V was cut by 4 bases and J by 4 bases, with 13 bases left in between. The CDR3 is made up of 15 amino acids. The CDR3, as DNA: TGTGCCAGCAGCTGGTCCGGGGCAGGCACCGGGGAGCTGTTTTTT. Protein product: CASSWSGAGTGELFF.

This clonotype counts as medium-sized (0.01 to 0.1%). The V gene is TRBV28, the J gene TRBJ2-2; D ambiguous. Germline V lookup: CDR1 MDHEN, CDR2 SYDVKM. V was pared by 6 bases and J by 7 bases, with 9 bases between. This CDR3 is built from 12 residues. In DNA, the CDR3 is TGTGCCAGCAGGACCCCGAACGGGGAGCTGTTTTTT. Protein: CASRTPNGELFF. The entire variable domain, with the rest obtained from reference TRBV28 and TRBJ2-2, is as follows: DVKVTQSSRYLVKRTGEKVFLECVQDMDHENMFWYRQDPGLGLRLIYFSYDVKMKEKGDIPEGYSVSREKKERFSLILESASTNQTSMYLCASRTPNGELFFGEGSRLTVL.

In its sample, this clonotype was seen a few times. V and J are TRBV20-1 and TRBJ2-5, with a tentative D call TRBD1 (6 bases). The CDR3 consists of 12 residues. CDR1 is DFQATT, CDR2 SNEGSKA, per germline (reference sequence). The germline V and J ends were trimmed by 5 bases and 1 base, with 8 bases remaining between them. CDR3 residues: CSAEDSQETQYF. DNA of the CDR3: TGCAGTGCTGAGGACAGCCAAGAGACCCAGTACTTC.

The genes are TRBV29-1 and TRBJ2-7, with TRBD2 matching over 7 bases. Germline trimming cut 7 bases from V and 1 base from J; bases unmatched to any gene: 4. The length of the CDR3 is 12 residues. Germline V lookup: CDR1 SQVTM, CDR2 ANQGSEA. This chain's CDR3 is CSGAGASYEQYF. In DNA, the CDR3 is TGCAGCGGTGCGGGAGCTTCCTACGAGCAGTACTTC.

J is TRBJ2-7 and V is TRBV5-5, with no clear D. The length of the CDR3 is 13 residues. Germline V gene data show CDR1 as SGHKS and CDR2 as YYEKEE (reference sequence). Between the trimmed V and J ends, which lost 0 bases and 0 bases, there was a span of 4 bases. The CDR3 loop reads CASSLVHSYEQYF. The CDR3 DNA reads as TGTGCCAGCAGCTTGGTACACTCCTACGAGCAGTACTTC.

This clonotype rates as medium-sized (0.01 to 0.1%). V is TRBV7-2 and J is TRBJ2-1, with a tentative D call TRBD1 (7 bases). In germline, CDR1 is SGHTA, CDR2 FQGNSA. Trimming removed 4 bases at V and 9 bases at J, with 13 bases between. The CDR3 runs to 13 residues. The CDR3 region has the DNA TGTGCCAGCAGCTCCCAGGGGGGCACTGAGCAGTTCTTC. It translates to CASSSQGGTEQFF.

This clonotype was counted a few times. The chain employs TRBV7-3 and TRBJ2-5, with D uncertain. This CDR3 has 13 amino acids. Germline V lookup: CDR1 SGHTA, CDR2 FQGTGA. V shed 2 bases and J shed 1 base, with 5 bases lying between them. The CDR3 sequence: CASSLEVQETQYF. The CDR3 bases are TGTGCCAGCAGCTTAGAGGTCCAAGAGACCCAGTACTTC.

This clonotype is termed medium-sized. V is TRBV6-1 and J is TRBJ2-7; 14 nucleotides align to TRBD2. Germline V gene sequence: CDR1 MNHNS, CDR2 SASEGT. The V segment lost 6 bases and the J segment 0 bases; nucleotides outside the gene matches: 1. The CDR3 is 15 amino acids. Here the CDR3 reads CASRGTSGGSYEQYF. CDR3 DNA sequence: TGTGCCAGCAGAGGGACTAGCGGGGGCTCCTACGAGCAGTACTTC.

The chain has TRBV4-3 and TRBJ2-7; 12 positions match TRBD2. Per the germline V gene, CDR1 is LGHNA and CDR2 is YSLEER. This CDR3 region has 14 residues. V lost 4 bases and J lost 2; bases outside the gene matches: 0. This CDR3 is CASSRTSGAYEQYF. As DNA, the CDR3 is TGCGCCAGCAGCCGGACTAGCGGGGCCTACGAGCAGTACTTC.

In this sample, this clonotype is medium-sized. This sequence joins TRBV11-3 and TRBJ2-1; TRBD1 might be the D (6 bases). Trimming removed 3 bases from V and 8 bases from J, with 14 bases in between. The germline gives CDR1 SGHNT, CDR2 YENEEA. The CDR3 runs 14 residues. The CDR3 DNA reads TGTGCCAGCAGCTTTTCTGCCAAGGGGGATGAGCAGTTCTTC. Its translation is CASSFSAKGDEQFF.

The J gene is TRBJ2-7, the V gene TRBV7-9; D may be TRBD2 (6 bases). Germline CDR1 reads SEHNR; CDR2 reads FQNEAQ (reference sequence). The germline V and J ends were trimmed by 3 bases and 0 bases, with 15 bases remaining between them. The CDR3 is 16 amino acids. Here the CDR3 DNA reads TGTGCCAGCAGCTTTAATATTGGCGGGATCTCCTACGAGCAGTACTTC. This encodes CASSFNIGGISYEQYF. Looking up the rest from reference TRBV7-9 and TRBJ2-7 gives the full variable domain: DTGVSQNPRHKITKRGQNVTFRCDPISEHNRLYWYRQTLGQGPEFLTYFQNEAQLEKSRLLSDRFSAERPKGSFSTLEIQRTEQGDSAMYLCASSFNIGGISYEQYFGPGTRLTVT.

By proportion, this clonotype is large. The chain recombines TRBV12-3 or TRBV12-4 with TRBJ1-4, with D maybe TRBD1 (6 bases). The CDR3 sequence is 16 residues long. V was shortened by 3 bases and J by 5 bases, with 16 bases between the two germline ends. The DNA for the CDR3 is TGTGCCAGCAGTTTGGAGTTTTCCGACAGGAATGAAAAACTGTTTTTT. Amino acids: CASSLEFSDRNEKLFF.

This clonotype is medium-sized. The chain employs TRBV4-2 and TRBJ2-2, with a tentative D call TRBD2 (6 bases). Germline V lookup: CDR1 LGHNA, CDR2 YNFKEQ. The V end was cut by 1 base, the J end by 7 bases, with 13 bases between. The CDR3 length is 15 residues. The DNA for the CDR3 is TGTGCCAGCAGCCAAGCCGGCGGGGAGGACGGGGAGCTGTTTTTT. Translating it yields CASSQAGGEDGELFF.

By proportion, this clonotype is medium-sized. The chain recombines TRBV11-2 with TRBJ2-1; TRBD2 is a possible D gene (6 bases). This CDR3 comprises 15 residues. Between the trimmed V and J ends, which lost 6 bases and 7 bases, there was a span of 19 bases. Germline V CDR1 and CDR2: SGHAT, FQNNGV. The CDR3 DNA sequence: TGTGCCAGCAGTAGACTCGGAGGGTTGGCAAATGAGCAGTTCTTC. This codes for CASSRLGGLANEQFF. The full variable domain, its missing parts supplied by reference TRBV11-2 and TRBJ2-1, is EAGVAQSPRYKIIEKRQSVAFWCNPISGHATLYWYQQILGQGPKLLIQFQNNGVVDDSQLPKDRFSAERLKGVDSTLKIQPAKLEDSAVYLCASSRLGGLANEQFFGPGTRLTVL.

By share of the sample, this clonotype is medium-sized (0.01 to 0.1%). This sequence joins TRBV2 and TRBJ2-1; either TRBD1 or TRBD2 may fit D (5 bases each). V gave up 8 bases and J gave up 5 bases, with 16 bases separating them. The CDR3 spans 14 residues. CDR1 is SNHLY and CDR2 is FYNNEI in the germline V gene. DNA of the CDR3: TGTGCCAGCGTGACAGCGGCCTACGACAATGAGCAGTTCTTC. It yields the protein CASVTAAYDNEQFF.

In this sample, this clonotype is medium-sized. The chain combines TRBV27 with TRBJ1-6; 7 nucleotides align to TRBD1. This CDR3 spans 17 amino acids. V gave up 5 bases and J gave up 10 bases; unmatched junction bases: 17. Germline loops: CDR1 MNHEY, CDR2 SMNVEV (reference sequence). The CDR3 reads CASSPLDGGGEGSPLHF. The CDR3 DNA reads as TGTGCCAGCAGTCCCCTGGACGGAGGGGGCGAAGGATCACCCCTCCACTTT.

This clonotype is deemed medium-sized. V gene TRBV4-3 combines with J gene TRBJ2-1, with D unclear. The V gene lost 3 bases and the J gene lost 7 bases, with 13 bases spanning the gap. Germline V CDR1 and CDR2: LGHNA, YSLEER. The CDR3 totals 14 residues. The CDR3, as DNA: TGCGCCAGCAGCCAGGAAAGTGGTTCGAATGAGCAGTTCTTC. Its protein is CASSQESGSNEQFF.

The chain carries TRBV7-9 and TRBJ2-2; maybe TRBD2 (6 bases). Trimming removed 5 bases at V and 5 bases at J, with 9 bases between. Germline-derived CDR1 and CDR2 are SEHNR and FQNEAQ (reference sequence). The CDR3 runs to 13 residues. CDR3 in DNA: TGTGCCAGCAGCCGACTAGATACCGGGGAGCTGTTTTTT. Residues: CASSRLDTGELFF.

This chain's CDR3 is CASSLRDRVDLYEQYF. For the CDR3, the DNA is TGCGCCAGCAGCCTCCGAGACAGGGTAGATTTATACGAGCAGTACTTC. The V call is TRBV4-1, the J call TRBJ2-7; 7 bases line up with TRBD1. Per the germline V gene, CDR1 is MGHRA and CDR2 is YSYEKL. The CDR3 spans 16 residues. Trimming cost V 4 bases and J 4 bases; bases outside gene matches: 13.

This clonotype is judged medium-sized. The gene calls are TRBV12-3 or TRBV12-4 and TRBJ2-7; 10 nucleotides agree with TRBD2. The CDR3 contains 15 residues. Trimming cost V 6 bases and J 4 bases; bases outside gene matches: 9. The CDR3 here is CASSPVGSGRYEQYF. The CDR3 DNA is TGTGCCAGCAGCCCAGTTGGTAGCGGGAGGTACGAGCAGTACTTC.

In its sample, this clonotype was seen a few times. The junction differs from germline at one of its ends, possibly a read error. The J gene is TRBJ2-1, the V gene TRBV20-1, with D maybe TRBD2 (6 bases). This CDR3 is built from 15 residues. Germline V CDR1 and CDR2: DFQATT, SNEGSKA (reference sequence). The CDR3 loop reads CSAREAEGRGHEQFF. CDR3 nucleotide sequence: TGCAGTGCTCGAGAGGCGGAGGGCCGAGGTCATGAGCAGTTCTTC.

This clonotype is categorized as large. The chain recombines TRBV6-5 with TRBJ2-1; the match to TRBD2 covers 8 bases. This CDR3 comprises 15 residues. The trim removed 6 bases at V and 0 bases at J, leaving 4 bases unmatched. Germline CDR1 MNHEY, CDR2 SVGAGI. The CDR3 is CASRGSGSSYNEQFF. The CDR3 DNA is TGTGCCAGCAGAGGAAGCGGGAGCTCCTACAATGAGCAGTTCTTC.

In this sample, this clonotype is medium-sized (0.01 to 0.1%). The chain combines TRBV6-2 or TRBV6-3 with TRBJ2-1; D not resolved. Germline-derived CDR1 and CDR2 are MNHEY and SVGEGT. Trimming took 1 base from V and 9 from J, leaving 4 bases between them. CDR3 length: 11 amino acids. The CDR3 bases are TGTGCCAGCAGTTACTATGGTGAGCAGTTCTTC. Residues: CASSYYGEQFF.

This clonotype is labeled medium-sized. CDR3 region: CASSSGLAGVGYNEQFF. In nucleotides, the CDR3 is TGTGCCAGCAGTTCTGGACTAGCGGGAGTAGGGTACAATGAGCAGTTCTTC. The chain recombines TRBV12-3 or TRBV12-4 with TRBJ2-1; 13 bases agree with TRBD2. J gave up 4 bases and V 4 bases, and 7 bases lay outside the gene matches. This CDR3 has 17 residues.

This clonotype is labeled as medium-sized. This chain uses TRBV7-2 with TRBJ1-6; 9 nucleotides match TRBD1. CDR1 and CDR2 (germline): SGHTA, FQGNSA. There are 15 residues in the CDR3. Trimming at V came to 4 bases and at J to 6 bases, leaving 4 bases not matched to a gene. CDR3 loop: CASSSETGGNSPLHF. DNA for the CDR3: TGTGCCAGCAGCTCGGAGACAGGGGGTAATTCACCCCTCCACTTT.

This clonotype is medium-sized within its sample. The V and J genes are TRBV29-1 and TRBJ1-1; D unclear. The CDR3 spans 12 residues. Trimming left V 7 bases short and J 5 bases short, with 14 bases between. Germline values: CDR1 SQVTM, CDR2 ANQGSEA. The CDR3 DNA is TGCAGCGGGATTACAGTGGGGACTGAAGCTTTCTTT. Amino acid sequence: CSGITVGTEAFF.

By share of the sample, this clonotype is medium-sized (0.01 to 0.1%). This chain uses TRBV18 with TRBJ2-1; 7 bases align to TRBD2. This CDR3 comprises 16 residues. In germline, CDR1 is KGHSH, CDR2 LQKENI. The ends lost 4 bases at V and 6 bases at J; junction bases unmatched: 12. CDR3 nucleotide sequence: TGTGCCAGCTCACACGTGGGTGCGGGAGAGGGCAATGAGCAGTTCTTC. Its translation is CASSHVGAGEGNEQFF. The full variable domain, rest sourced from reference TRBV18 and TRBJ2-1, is NAGVMQNPRHLVRRRGQEARLRCSPMKGHSHVYWYRQLPEEGLKFMVYLQKENIIDESGMPKERFSAEFPKEGPSILRIQQVVRGDSAAYFCASSHVGAGEGNEQFFGPGTRLTVL.